The clone carrying this T cell receptor beta chain was found a few times. The sample comes from a study of cytomegalovirus exposure and HLA in healthy donors. The CDR3 totals 15 residues. CDR1 is LGHNA and CDR2 is YSLEER in the germline V gene. The germline V and J ends were trimmed by 1 base and 3 bases, with 9 bases remaining between them. The PCR ran on 60 Vbeta and 13 Jbeta primers. TCRdb keeps only in-frame clones here, not all; method: immunoSEQ multiplex PCR. The table records approximately 170,000 clones, 68% of them present only once. The chain joins TRBV4-3 to TRBJ1-4; D gene uncertain. The source is a middle-aged woman in good health and CMV-seropositive. Material for sequencing was PBMCs. The DNA for the CDR3 is TGCGCCAGCAGCCAAGTGAGGCGGTCTAATGAAAAACTGTTTTTT. Residues: CASSQVRRSNEKLFF.